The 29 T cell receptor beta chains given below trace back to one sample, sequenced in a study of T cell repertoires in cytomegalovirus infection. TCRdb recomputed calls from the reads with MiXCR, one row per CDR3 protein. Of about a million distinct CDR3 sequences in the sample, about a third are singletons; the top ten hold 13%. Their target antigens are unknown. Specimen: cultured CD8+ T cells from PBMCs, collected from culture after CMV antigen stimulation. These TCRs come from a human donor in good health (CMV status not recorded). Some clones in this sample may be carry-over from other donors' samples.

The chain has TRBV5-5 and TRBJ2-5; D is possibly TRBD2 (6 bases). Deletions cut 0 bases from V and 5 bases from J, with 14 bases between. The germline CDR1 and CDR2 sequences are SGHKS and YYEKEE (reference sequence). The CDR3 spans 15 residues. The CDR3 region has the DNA TGTGCCAGCAGCTTGGTCGGGACTGGGAGCGAGACCCAGTACTTC. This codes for CASSLVGTGSETQYF.

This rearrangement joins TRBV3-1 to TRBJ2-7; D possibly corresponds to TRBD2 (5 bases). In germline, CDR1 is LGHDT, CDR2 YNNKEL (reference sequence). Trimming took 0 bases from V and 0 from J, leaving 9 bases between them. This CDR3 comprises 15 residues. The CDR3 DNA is TGTGCCAGCAGCCAAGAATATGGGAGCTCCTACGAGCAGTACTTC. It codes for CASSQEYGSSYEQYF.

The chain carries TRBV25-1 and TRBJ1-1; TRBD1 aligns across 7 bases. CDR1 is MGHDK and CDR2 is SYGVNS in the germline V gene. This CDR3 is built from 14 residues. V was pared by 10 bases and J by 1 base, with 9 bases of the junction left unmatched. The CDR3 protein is CATRGRGQNTEAFF. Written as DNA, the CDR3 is TGTGCCACCCGGGGGAGGGGGCAGAACACTGAAGCTTTCTTT.

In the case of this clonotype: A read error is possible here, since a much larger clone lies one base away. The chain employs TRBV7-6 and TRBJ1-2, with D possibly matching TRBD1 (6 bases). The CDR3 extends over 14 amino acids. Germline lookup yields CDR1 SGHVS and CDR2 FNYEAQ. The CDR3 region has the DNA TGTGCCAGCAGCCCCCTCGGGGGCTCTTATGGCAACACCTTC. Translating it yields CASSPLGGSYGNTF.

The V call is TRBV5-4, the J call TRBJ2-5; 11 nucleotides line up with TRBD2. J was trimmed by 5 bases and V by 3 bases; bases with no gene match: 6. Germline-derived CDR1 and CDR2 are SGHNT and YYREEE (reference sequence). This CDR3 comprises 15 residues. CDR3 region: CASSSGLAVSETQYF. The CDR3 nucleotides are TGTGCCAGCAGCTCGGGACTAGCGGTTAGCGAGACCCAGTACTTC.

CDR3 DNA: TGTGCCAGTCACGGGACAGGGTTTAAGTTCTTC. As protein: CASHGTGFKFF. The chain is built from TRBV6-2 or TRBV6-3 and TRBJ2-1; 9 bases match TRBD1. J lost 14 bases, V lost 9 bases, and 8 bases had no gene match. The CDR3 sequence is 11 residues long. Germline assignment: CDR1 MNHEY and CDR2 SVGEGT.

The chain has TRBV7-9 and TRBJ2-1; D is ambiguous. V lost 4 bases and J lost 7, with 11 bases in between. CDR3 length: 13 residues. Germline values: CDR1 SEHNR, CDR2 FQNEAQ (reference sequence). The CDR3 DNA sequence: TGTGCCAGCAGCTCGATGCTTGGGAATGAGCAGTTCTTC. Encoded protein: CASSSMLGNEQFF.

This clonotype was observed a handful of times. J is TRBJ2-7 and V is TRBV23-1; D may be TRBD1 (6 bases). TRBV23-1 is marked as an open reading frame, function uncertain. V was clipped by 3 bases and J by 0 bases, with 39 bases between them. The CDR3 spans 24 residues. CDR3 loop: CASSHRTGQRATRGYVHHSYEQYV. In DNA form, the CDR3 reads TGCGCCAGCAGTCATCGAACCGGACAGAGGGCTACCCGGGGTTATGTCCACCACTCCTACGAGCAGTACGTC.

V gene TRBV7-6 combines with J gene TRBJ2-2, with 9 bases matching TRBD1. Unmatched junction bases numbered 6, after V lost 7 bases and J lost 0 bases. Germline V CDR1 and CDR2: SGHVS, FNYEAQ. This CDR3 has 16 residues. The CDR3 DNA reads TGTGCCAGCAAAATAAGACAGGGGGCGAACACCGGGGAGCTGTTTTTT. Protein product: CASKIRQGANTGELFF. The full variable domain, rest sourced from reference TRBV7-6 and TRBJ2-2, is GAGVSQSPRYKVTKRGQDVALRCDPISGHVSLYWYRQALGQGPEFLTYFNYEAQQDKSGLPNDRFSAERPEGSISTLTIQRTEQRDSAMYRCASKIRQGANTGELFFGEGSRLTVL.

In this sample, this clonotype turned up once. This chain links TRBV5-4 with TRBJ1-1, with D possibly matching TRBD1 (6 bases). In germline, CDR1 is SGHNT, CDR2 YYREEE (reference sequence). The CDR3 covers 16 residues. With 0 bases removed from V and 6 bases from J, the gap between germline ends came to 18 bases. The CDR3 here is CASSLEWGRSVPEAFF. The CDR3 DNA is TGTGCCAGCAGCTTGGAGTGGGGGCGAAGCGTGCCTGAAGCTTTCTTT.

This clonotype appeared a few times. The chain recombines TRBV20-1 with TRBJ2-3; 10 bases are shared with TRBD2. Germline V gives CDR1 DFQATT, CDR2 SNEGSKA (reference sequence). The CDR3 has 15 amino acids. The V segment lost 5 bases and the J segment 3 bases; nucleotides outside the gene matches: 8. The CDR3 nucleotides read TGCAGTGCTGGCTCTAGCGGGGGATTAACAGATACGCAGTATTTT. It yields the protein CSAGSSGGLTDTQYF.

The CDR3 nucleotides read TGCGCCAGCAGCCAAGTGGGCGGTGGAAACACCATATATTTT. Translating gives CASSQVGGGNTIYF. The genes are TRBV4-1 and TRBJ1-3; D gene uncertain. CDR3 size: 14 residues. V lost 1 base and J 3 bases, leaving 7 bases between the germline ends. CDR1 and CDR2 (germline): MGHRA, YSYEKL.

CDR3 in DNA: TGCAGCGTTGAGGACCGCCCCAATCAGCCCCAGCATTTT. Translated: CSVEDRPNQPQHF. This rearrangement joins TRBV29-1 to TRBJ1-5, with D hard to call. Germline V gives CDR1 SQVTM, CDR2 ANQGSEA. Trimming removed 3 bases from V and 3 bases from J, with 9 bases in between. The length of the CDR3 is 13 residues.

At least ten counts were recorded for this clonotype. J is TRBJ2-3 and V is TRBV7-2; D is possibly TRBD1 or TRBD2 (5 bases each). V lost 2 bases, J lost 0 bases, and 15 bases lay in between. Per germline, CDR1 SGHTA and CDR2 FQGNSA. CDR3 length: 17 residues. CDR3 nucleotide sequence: TGTGCCAGCAGCTTACCCCGGGACGGCCCTAGCACAGATACGCAGTATTTT. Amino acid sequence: CASSLPRDGPSTDTQYF.

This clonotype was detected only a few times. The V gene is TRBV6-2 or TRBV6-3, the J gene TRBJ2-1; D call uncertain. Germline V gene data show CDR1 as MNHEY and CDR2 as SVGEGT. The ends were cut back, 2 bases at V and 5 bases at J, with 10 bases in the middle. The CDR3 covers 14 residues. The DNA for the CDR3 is TGTGCCAGCAGTTACGCTAACCCAAACAATGAGCAGTTCTTC. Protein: CASSYANPNNEQFF.

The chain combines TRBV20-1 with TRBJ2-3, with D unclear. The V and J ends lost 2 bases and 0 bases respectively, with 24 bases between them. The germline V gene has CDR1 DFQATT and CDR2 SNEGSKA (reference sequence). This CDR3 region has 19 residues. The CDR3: CSARSLPRIALYSTDTQYF. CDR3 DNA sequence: TGCAGTGCTAGATCCCTACCAAGGATCGCCCTCTATAGCACAGATACGCAGTATTTT.

This chain's CDR3 is CASSLNEGFEQYF. In nucleotides, the CDR3 is TGTGCCAGCAGTTTAAATGAGGGATTCGAGCAGTACTTC. The chain joins TRBV27 to TRBJ2-7; D perhaps matches TRBD2 (5 bases). With 2 bases removed from V and 6 bases from J, the gap between germline ends came to 11 bases. Germline V lookup: CDR1 MNHEY, CDR2 SMNVEV (reference sequence). There are 13 residues in the CDR3.

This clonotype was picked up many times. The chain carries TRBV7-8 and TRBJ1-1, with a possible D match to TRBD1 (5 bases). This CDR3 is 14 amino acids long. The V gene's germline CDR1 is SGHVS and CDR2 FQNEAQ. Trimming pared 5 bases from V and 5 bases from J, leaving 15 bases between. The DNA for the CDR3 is TGTGCCAGCAGCCCCAAGGGTCAGGGAACTGAAGCTTTCTTT. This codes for CASSPKGQGTEAFF.

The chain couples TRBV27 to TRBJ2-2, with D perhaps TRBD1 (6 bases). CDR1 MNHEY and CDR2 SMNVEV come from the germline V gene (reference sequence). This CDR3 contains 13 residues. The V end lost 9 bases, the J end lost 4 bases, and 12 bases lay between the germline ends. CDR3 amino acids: CASKTGSTGELFF. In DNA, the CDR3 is TGTGCCAGTAAGACAGGTTCCACCGGGGAGCTGTTTTTT.

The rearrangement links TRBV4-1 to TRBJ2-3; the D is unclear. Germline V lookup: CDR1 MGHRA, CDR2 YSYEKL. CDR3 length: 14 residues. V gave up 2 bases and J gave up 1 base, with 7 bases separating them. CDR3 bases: TGCGCCAGCAGCCAAAAGGTCGGCACAGATACGCAGTATTTT. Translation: CASSQKVGTDTQYF.

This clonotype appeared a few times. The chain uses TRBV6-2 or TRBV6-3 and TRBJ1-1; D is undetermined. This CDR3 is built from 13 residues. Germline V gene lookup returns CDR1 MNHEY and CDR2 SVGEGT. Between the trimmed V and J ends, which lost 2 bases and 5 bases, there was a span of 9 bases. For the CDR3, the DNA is TGTGCCAGCAGTTACACCGGATGGACTGAAGCTTTCTTT. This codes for CASSYTGWTEAFF.

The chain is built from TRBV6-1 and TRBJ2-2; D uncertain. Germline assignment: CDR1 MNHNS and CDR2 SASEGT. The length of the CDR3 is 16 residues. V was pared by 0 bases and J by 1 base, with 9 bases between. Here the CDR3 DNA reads TGTGCCAGCAGTGAAGCGCCGGCGAGGAACACCGGGGAGCTGTTTTTT. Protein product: CASSEAPARNTGELFF.

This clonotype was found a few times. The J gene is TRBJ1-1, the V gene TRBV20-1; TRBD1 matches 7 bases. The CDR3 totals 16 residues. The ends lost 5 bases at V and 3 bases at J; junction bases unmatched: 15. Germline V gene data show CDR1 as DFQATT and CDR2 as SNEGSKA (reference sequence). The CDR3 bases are TGCAGTGCTCTCAGGGGGGATCGGTTCGGGGACACTGAAGCTTTCTTT. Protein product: CSALRGDRFGDTEAFF.

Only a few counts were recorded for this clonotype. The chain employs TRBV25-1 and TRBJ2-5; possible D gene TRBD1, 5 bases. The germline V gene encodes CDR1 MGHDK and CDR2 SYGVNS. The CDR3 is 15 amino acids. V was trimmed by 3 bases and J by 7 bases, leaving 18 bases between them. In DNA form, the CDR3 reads TGTGCCAGCAGTGATGTCTGGGGCGAGGAAGGGACCCAGTACTTC. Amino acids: CASSDVWGEEGTQYF.

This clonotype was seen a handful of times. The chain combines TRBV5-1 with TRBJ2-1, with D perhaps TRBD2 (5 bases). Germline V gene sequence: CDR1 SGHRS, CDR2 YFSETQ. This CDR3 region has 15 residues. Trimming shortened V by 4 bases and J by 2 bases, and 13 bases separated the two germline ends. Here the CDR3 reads CASSQRTEAYNEQFF. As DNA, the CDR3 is TGCGCCAGCAGCCAAAGGACGGAGGCCTACAATGAGCAGTTCTTC.

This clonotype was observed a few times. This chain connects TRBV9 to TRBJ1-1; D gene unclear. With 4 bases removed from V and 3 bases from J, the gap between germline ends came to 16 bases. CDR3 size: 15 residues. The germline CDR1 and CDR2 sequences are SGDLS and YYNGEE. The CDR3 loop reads CASSPHDPRDTEAFF. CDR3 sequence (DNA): TGTGCCAGCAGCCCCCACGACCCCCGAGACACTGAAGCTTTCTTT.

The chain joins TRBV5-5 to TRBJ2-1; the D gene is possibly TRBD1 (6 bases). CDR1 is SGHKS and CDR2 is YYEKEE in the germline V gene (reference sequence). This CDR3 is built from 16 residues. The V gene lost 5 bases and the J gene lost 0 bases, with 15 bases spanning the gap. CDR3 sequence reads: CASRTTGHFSYNEQFF. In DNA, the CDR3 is TGTGCCAGCAGAACGACAGGCCACTTCTCCTACAATGAGCAGTTCTTC. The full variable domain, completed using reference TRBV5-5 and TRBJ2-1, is DAGVTQSPTHLIKTRGQQVTLRCSPISGHKSVSWYQQVLGQGPQFIFQYYEKEERGRGNFPDRFSARQFPNYSSELNVNALLLGDSALYLCASRTTGHFSYNEQFFGPGTRLTVL.

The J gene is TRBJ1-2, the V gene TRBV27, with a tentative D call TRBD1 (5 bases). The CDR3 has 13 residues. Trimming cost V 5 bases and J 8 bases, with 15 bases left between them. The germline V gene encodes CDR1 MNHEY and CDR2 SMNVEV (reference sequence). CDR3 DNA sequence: TGTGCCAGCAGTACCACAGGCGTCCCGGGCTACACCTTC. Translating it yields CASSTTGVPGYTF.

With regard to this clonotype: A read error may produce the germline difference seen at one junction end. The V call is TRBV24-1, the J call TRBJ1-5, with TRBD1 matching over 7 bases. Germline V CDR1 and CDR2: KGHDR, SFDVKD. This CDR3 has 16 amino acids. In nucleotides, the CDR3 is TGTGCCACCAGTGATTTGCAGGGGGACTGGAATCAGCCCCGGCATTTT. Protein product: CATSDLQGDWNQPRHF.